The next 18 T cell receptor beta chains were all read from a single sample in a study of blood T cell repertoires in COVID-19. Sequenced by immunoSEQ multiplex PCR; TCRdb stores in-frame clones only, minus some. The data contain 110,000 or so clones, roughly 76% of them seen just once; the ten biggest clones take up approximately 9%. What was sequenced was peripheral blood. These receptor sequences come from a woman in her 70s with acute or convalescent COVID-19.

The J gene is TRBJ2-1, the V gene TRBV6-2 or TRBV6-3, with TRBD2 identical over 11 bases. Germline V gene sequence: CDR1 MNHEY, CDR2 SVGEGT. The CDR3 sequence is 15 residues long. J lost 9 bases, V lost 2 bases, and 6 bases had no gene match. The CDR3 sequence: CASSYGSGRAGEQFF. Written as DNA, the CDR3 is TGTGCCAGCAGTTACGGTAGCGGGAGGGCCGGTGAGCAGTTCTTC.

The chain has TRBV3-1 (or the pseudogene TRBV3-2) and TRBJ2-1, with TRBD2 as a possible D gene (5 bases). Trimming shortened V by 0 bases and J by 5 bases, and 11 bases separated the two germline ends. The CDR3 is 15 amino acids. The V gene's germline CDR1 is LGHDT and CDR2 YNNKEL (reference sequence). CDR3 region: CASSQDVRADNEQFF. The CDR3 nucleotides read TGTGCCAGCAGCCAAGATGTGCGAGCGGACAATGAGCAGTTCTTC.

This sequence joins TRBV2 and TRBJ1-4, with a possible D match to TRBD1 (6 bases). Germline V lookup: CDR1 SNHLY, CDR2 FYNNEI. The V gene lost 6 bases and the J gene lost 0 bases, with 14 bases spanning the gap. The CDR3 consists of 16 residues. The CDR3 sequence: CASRTGTLATNEKLFF. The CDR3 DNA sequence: TGTGCCAGCAGGACCGGGACACTTGCAACTAATGAAAAACTGTTTTTT.

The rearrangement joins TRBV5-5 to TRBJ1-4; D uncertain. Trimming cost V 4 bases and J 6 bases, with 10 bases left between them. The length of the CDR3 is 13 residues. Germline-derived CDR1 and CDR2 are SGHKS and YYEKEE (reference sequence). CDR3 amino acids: CASSARRDEKLFF. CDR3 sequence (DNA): TGTGCCAGCAGCGCGAGACGGGATGAAAAACTGTTTTTT.

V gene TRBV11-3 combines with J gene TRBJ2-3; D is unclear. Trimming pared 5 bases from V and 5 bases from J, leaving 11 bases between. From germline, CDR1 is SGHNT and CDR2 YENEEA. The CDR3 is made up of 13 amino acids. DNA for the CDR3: TGTGCCAGCAGCCGCCTTTTCGGAGATACGCAGTATTTT. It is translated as CASSRLFGDTQYF.

The CDR3 DNA is TGCAGTGCGGAGGGGCTGGGAGCCCAGCATTTT. Its translation: CSAEGLGAQHF. This rearrangement joins TRBV20-1 to TRBJ1-5; D may be TRBD1 (5 bases). CDR3 length: 11 amino acids. The germline V and J ends were trimmed by 6 bases and 11 bases, with 14 bases remaining between them. Germline CDR1 reads DFQATT; CDR2 reads SNEGSKA (reference sequence).

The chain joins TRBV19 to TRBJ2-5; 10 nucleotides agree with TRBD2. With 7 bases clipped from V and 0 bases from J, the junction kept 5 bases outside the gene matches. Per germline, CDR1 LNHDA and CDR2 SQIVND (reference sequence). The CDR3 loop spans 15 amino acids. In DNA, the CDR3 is TGTGCCAGTACCCCGACTAGCGGGTACCAAGAGACCCAGTACTTC. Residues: CASTPTSGYQETQYF.

The CDR3 loop reads CSVELVDEQFF. CDR3 coding DNA: TGCAGCGTTGAACTAGTTGATGAGCAGTTCTTC. The rearrangement links TRBV29-1 to TRBJ2-1; D unclear. Germline values: CDR1 SQVTM, CDR2 ANQGSEA. V was trimmed by 2 bases and J by 8 bases, leaving 7 bases between them. The CDR3 runs 11 residues.

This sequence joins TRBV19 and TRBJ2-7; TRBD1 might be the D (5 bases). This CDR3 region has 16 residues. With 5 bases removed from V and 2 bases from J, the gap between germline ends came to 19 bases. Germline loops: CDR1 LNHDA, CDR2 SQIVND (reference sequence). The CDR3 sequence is CASSQALQVYAYEQYF. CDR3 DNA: TGTGCCAGTAGTCAAGCGCTACAGGTCTACGCCTACGAGCAGTACTTC.

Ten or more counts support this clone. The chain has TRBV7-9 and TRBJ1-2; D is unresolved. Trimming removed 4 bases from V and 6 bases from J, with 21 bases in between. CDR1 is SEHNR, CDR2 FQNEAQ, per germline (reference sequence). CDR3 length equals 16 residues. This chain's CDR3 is CASSSPMHSYSDGYTF. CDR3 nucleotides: TGTGCCAGCAGCTCCCCGATGCACAGTTATTCGGATGGCTACACCTTC.

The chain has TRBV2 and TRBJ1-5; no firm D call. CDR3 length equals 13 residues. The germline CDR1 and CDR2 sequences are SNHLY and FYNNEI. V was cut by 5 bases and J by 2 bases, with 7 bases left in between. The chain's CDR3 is CASSLRGNQPQHF. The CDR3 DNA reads TGTGCCAGCAGTCTCCGGGGCAATCAGCCCCAGCATTTT.

CDR3 coding DNA: TGTGCCAGCAGCTTAGTTGGGGCTGGCACCGGGGAGCTGTTTTTT. It codes for CASSLVGAGTGELFF. The chain is built from TRBV7-9 and TRBJ2-2, with a tentative D call TRBD1 (5 bases). Trimming stripped 1 base from V and 4 bases from J, with 10 bases between. The CDR3 has 15 residues. From germline, CDR1 is SEHNR and CDR2 FQNEAQ (reference sequence).

The CDR3, as DNA: TGTGCCAGCAGCTTAGGAGACAGAAGCAATCAGCCCCAGCATTTT. It specifies CASSLGDRSNQPQHF. The rearrangement links TRBV7-2 to TRBJ1-5; maybe TRBD1 (5 bases). V was trimmed by 1 base and J by 1 base, leaving 8 bases between them. The CDR3 spans 15 residues. Germline V gene lookup returns CDR1 SGHTA and CDR2 FQGNSA.

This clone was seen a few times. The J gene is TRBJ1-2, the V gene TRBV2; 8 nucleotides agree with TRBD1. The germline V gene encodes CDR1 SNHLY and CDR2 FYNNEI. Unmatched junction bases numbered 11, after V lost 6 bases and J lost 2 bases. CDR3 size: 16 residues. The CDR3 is CASSPQQGGGNYGYTF. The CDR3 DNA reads TGTGCCAGCAGCCCCCAACAGGGGGGCGGAAACTATGGCTACACCTTC.

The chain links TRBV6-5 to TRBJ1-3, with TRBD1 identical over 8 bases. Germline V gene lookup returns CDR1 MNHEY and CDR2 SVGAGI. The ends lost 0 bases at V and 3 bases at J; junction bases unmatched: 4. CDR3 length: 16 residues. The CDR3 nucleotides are TGTGCCAGCAGTTACTCGGCCAGGGGGCTTGGAAACACCATATATTTT. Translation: CASSYSARGLGNTIYF.

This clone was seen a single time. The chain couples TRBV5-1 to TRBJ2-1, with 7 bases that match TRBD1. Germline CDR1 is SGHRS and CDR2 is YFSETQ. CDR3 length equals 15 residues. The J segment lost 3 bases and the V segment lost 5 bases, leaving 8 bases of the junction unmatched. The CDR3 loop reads CASSFGQANYNEQFF. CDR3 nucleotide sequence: TGCGCCAGCAGTTTCGGACAGGCCAACTACAATGAGCAGTTCTTC.

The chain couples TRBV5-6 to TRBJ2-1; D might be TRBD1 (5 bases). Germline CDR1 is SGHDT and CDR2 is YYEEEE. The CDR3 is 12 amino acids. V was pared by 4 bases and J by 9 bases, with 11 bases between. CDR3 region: CASSAGFGEQFF. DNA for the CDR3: TGTGCCAGCAGCGCAGGGTTCGGTGAGCAGTTCTTC.

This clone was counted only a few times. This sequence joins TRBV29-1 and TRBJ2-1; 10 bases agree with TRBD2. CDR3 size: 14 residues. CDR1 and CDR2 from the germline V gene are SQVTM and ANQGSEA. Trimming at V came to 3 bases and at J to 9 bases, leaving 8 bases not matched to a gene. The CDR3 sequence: CSVDGLAGVSEQFF. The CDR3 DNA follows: TGCAGCGTTGATGGCCTAGCGGGAGTCAGTGAGCAGTTCTTC.